The 21 T cell receptor beta chains below were found in one sample sequenced in a study of blood T cell repertoires in COVID-19. Sequencing used immunoSEQ multiplex PCR; TCRdb keeps in-frame clones, though not all of them. The table lists about 47,000 clones, more than 75% of them singletons, with 14% in the top ten. Sequencing was done on a sample of peripheral blood. The receptors shown here come from a human donor with acute or convalescent COVID-19. The donor label of this sample is uncertain.

The chain combines TRBV7-2 with TRBJ1-2; D call uncertain. V dropped 2 bases and J dropped 6 bases, with 10 bases sitting between them. This CDR3 is built from 13 residues. The germline CDR1 and CDR2 sequences are SGHTA and FQGNSA. The CDR3 loop reads CASSLNWGDGYTF. The DNA for the CDR3 is TGTGCCAGCAGCTTAAATTGGGGAGATGGCTACACCTTC.

The chain is built from TRBV18 and TRBJ2-1; TRBD1 aligns across 9 bases. V lost 1 base to trimming and J lost 7 bases; unmatched junction nucleotides: 8. This CDR3 has 16 amino acids. Germline CDR1 KGHSH, CDR2 LQKENI. CDR3 nucleotides: TGTGCCAGCTCACCACTTGTCACAGGGGGCAAAAATGAGCAGTTCTTC. It specifies CASSPLVTGGKNEQFF.

V usage is TRBV3-1 (or the pseudogene TRBV3-2) and J usage is TRBJ2-3, with D perhaps matching TRBD1 (6 bases). Germline V CDR1 and CDR2: LGHDT, YNNKEL (reference sequence). Trimming removed 4 bases from V and 1 base from J, with 15 bases in between. The CDR3 loop spans 16 amino acids. The CDR3 here is CASSPGTGIRTDTQYF. The DNA of the CDR3 is TGTGCCAGCAGCCCCGGAACAGGGATTCGCACAGATACGCAGTATTTT.

This clone has only a few counts. The DNA of the CDR3 is TGTGCCAGCAGTGGAGGGACTGAAGCTTTCTTT. Protein product: CASSGGTEAFF. The chain combines TRBV2 with TRBJ1-1; D unresolved. The CDR3 runs to 11 residues. V was clipped by 4 bases and J by 5 bases, with 5 bases between them. Germline V CDR1 and CDR2: SNHLY, FYNNEI.

The J gene is TRBJ2-5, the V gene TRBV2, with D possibly TRBD2 on 5 matching bases. Germline CDR1 reads SNHLY; CDR2 reads FYNNEI. This CDR3 spans 12 amino acids. Deletions cut 7 bases from V and 4 bases from J, with 10 bases between. CDR3 region: CASKEAGETQYF. CDR3 coding DNA: TGTGCCAGCAAGGAGGCAGGAGAGACCCAGTACTTC.

This clone was observed a handful of times. This chain joins TRBV6-2 or TRBV6-3 and TRBJ2-7; TRBD2 agrees at 12 bases. Germline loops: CDR1 MNHEY, CDR2 SVGEGT. The CDR3 totals 14 residues. V trimming: 5 bases; J trimming: 6 bases; junction bases outside the gene matches: 5. The chain's CDR3 is CASSGTSGHSEQYF. The CDR3 nucleotides read TGTGCCAGCAGTGGGACTAGCGGGCACTCCGAGCAGTACTTC.

The V gene is TRBV19, the J gene TRBJ1-2; 8 positions agree with TRBD1. Germline V CDR1 and CDR2: LNHDA, SQIVND (reference sequence). With V trimmed by 3 bases and J by 7 bases, 7 bases remained unmatched. The CDR3 is made up of 14 amino acids. The CDR3 loop is CASSIGQGLAGYTF. In nucleotides, the CDR3 is TGTGCCAGTAGTATTGGACAGGGTTTGGCTGGCTACACCTTC.

This chain uses TRBV3-1 (or the pseudogene TRBV3-2) with TRBJ1-2; 9 nucleotides agree with TRBD1. J lost 4 bases, V lost 1 base, and 7 bases had no gene match. From germline, CDR1 is LGHDT and CDR2 YNNKEL (reference sequence). The CDR3 sequence is 16 residues long. The CDR3 nucleotides read TGTGCCAGCAGCCAAGGGGACAGGGTGACAGCCTATGGCTACACCTTC. Translating gives CASSQGDRVTAYGYTF.

The chain has TRBV27 and TRBJ2-3; 9 bases map to TRBD2. From germline, CDR1 is MNHEY and CDR2 SMNVEV (reference sequence). The CDR3 runs to 18 residues. The junction had 17 bases not matched to a gene; V was cut back by 5 bases and J by 5 bases. This chain's CDR3 is CASSLTPPASGIGDTQYF. CDR3 bases: TGTGCCAGCAGTCTAACCCCCCCCGCTAGCGGGATAGGAGATACGCAGTATTTT.

The J gene is TRBJ2-2, the V gene TRBV5-4; D possibly corresponds to TRBD1 (6 bases). CDR1 is SGHNT and CDR2 is YYREEE in the germline V gene (reference sequence). Trimming left V 4 bases short and J 6 bases short, with 13 bases between. The CDR3 spans 14 residues. CDR3 amino acids: CASSTRGFSGELFF. In DNA, the CDR3 is TGTGCCAGCAGCACCAGGGGTTTCTCCGGGGAGCTGTTTTTT.

This chain links TRBV19 with TRBJ1-1; D remains unclear. CDR1 and CDR2 (germline): LNHDA, SQIVND (reference sequence). The germline V and J ends were trimmed by 5 bases and 3 bases, with 10 bases remaining between them. The CDR3 covers 13 residues. CDR3 amino acids: CASSGGGYTEAFF. Written as DNA, the CDR3 is TGTGCCAGTAGTGGCGGCGGTTACACTGAAGCTTTCTTT.

The chain couples TRBV21-1 to TRBJ1-1. TRBV21-1 is a known pseudogene. This CDR3 has 17 amino acids. CDR3 residues: CASSKGEFRGQNTEAFF. Written as DNA, the CDR3 is TGTGCCAGCAGCAAAGGGGAGTTCCGAGGGCAGAACACTGAAGCTTTCTTT.

The chain couples TRBV9 to TRBJ2-7; 9 bases match TRBD1. Germline lookup yields CDR1 SGDLS and CDR2 YYNGEE. CDR3 length equals 14 residues. Trimming took 2 bases from V and 2 from J; bases not matched to a gene: 2. CDR3 region: CASSVGTGTYEQYF. CDR3 bases: TGTGCCAGCAGCGTGGGGACAGGGACCTACGAGCAGTACTTC.

The J gene is TRBJ1-3, the V gene TRBV6-5; TRBD1 might be the D (6 bases). CDR1 MNHEY and CDR2 SVGAGI come from the germline V gene. Trimming removed 2 bases from V and 4 bases from J, with 12 bases in between. CDR3 size: 15 residues. DNA of the CDR3: TGTGCCAGCAGTTACGGGGGGGCAGGGGGAAACACCATATATTTT. Amino acids: CASSYGGAGGNTIYF.

The V and J genes are TRBV3-1 (or the pseudogene TRBV3-2) and TRBJ1-2; possible D gene TRBD1, 6 bases. V was cut by 4 bases and J by 2 bases, with 8 bases left in between. The CDR3 covers 13 residues. The germline V gene has CDR1 LGHDT and CDR2 YNNKEL (reference sequence). CDR3: CASSRQENYGYTF. CDR3 coding DNA: TGTGCCAGCAGCCGACAGGAAAACTATGGCTACACCTTC.

The genes are TRBV27 and TRBJ1-2; tentatively, D is TRBD1 (6 bases). With 5 bases removed from V and 7 bases from J, the gap between germline ends came to 20 bases. The CDR3 length is 15 residues. Germline CDR1 reads MNHEY; CDR2 reads SMNVEV (reference sequence). Written as DNA, the CDR3 is TGTGCCAGCAGTGCAGCAGGGGCTGTTGCGGTTGGCTACACCTTC. This codes for CASSAAGAVAVGYTF.

J is TRBJ2-3 and V is TRBV29-1, with TRBD2 as a possible D gene (5 bases). Trimming took off 6 bases at V and 6 bases at J, with 10 bases between the two ends. The CDR3 is 11 amino acids. Per germline, CDR1 SQVTM and CDR2 ANQGSEA. In DNA form, the CDR3 reads TGCAGCGTCGAGGGTCCGGATACGCAGTATTTT. Its protein product is CSVEGPDTQYF.

The chain links TRBV15 to TRBJ2-3, with D unresolved. The germline V gene encodes CDR1 LNHNV and CDR2 YYDKDF (reference sequence). V lost 2 bases, J lost 0 bases, and 9 bases lay in between. The CDR3 is 15 residues long. CDR3 amino acids: CATSRSSVSTDTQYF. DNA of the CDR3: TGTGCCACCAGCAGATCCAGCGTTAGCACAGATACGCAGTATTTT.

This clone has just a few counts. This chain uses TRBV15 with TRBJ1-5; D uncertain. Germline V gene data show CDR1 as LNHNV and CDR2 as YYDKDF (reference sequence). CDR3 size: 14 residues. The germline V and J ends were trimmed by 0 bases and 2 bases, with 5 bases remaining between them. The CDR3 region has the DNA TGTGCCACCAGCAGAGATCGGGGCAATCAGCCCCAGCATTTT. This encodes CATSRDRGNQPQHF.

V and J are TRBV7-2 and TRBJ2-1; TRBD1 matches at 7 bases. Trimming at V came to 5 bases and at J to 5 bases, leaving 9 bases not matched to a gene. The CDR3 runs 15 residues. The germline V gene encodes CDR1 SGHTA and CDR2 FQGNSA. The CDR3 loop reads CASSLWTGSDNEQFF. In nucleotides, the CDR3 is TGTGCCAGCAGCCTATGGACAGGATCTGACAATGAGCAGTTCTTC.

This chain connects TRBV6-2 or TRBV6-3 to TRBJ2-5; 9 positions match TRBD1. With 2 bases clipped from V and 3 bases from J, the junction kept 4 bases outside the gene matches. The germline V gene encodes CDR1 MNHEY and CDR2 SVGEGT. The CDR3 is 15 amino acids. The CDR3 protein is CASSYLGTGKETQYF. CDR3 nucleotide sequence: TGTGCCAGCAGTTACCTCGGGACAGGGAAAGAGACCCAGTACTTC.